Here is one TCR beta chain with its context. Its target is unknown. CDR1 MRHNA and CDR2 SNTAGT come from the germline V gene. CDR3 length: 15 residues. Trimming left V 4 bases short and J 0 bases short, with 7 bases between. The data belong to a study of T cell clones after liver transplantation. Study-level background: Three of eight recipients were HCV-positive; others had non-autoimmune, non-viral indications. Timepoints were pre-transplant, pre-withdrawal, and after withdrawal was completed or failed.

Clones were read by immunoSEQ multiplex PCR, and TCRdb kept only the in-frame ones, dropping some. Of around 78,000 clones in the sample, 70% to 90% were seen once. Sorting of unstimulated PBMCs yielded separate CD3+CD4+ and CD3+CD8+ fractions. The study, taken as a whole, reports: Compared with third party-reactive sequences, donor-reactive ones declined more, independent of withdrawal success.

The rearrangement uses TRBV6-4 and TRBJ2-6; D is undetermined. This TCR came from a human patient who received a liver transplant. Some T cells may originate from the graft donor. Sequencing used CD4+ T cells from blood, obtained at the 22-month timepoint. The chain's CDR3 is CASSATVSGANVLTF. CDR3 bases: TGTGCCAGCAGTGCCACGGTCTCTGGGGCCAACGTCCTGACTTTC.